This T cell receptor (beta chain) was profiled in a study of T-cell reconstitution after alpha-beta-depleted transplantation in children. Study-wide results and caveats: Reportedly, roughly two months post-transplant, alpha-beta T cells arose from several hundred expanded graft clones. T-cell counts and diversity at one year following transplant were attributed mainly to newly produced T cells. Surviving recipient T cells and thymic progenitors underlay high day-60 TCRbeta diversity in some patients.

This clonotype was picked up a small number of times. What it binds is unknown. During its preparation, the TCRbeta library received unique molecular identifiers. TCRdb re-derived calls from the PCR reads in MiXCR, one entry per CDR3 protein. The table includes around 370,000 distinct CDR3 sequences, around 16% detected once. This CDR3 spans 14 amino acids. CDR1 and CDR2 from the germline V gene are SQVTM and ANQGSEA. Trimming cost V 6 bases and J 7 bases, with 16 bases left between them. This specimen consisted of PBMCs, mostly from graft donor cells, obtained 360 days after TCRalphabeta/CD19-depleted stem cell transplant. V is TRBV29-1 and J is TRBJ1-6, with D possibly being TRBD1 (5 bases). The clonotype originates from a male patient aged 2 to 9 who had a stem cell transplant for acute lymphoblastic leukemia, so the T cells may come from the graft donor. The CDR3 DNA sequence: TGCAGCGTCCAACTACAGGCCCCCAATTCACCCCTCCACTTT. The encoded protein is CSVQLQAPNSPLHF.